One and the same sample provided the 24 T cell receptor beta chains below, sequenced in a study of OX40 agonist ivuxolimab in advanced cancers. Libraries were prepared by immunoSEQ multiplex PCR; TCRdb keeps only in-frame clonotypes and omits some of them. This sample carries around 84,000 clones, around 92% of them seen once, and the ten largest clones take 0.53%. The starting material was CD4+ or CD8+ T cells sorted from blood, obtained in a trial of the OX40 agonist ivuxolimab. These receptor sequences come from an adult with an advanced solid tumor such as melanoma, head and neck, liver or kidney cancer.

The chain is built from TRBV5-1 and TRBJ2-3, with 7 bases lining up with TRBD2. This CDR3 has 16 amino acids. The V and J ends lost 0 bases and 6 bases, in that order; junction bases with no gene match: 10. Germline V lookup: CDR1 SGHRS, CDR2 YFSETQ. CDR3 nucleotide sequence: TGCGCCAGCAGCTTGGCAACAGCGGGACGAGGGGATACGCAGTATTTT. Protein sequence: CASSLATAGRGDTQYF.

This clone was detected once. The CDR3 DNA is TGCAGCGCTGACCGACTAGCGAGCAATGAGCAGTTCTTC. Its protein product is CSADRLASNEQFF. V usage is TRBV29-1 and J usage is TRBJ2-1, with TRBD2 matching 8 bases. The germline CDR1 and CDR2 sequences are SQVTM and ANQGSEA. J gave up 6 bases and V 7 bases, and 8 bases lay outside the gene matches. The length of the CDR3 is 13 residues.

This chain links TRBV28 with TRBJ2-3, with 10 bases matching TRBD2. Germline-derived CDR1 and CDR2 are MDHEN and SYDVKM. The CDR3 is 14 amino acids. With 6 bases clipped from V and 5 bases from J, the junction kept 5 bases outside the gene matches. The CDR3 bases are TGTGCCAGCAGCCCCGGACTAGCGGTAGATACGCAGTATTTT. It translates to CASSPGLAVDTQYF.

V gene TRBV5-4 combines with J gene TRBJ1-1; tentatively, D is TRBD1 (6 bases). The germline V gene encodes CDR1 SGHNT and CDR2 YYREEE (reference sequence). This CDR3 comprises 15 residues. The V end was cut by 1 base, the J end by 1 base, with 11 bases between. The CDR3 coding sequence is TGTGCCAGCAGCTTGAGATACAGGGCGAACACTGAAGCTTTCTTT. It encodes CASSLRYRANTEAFF.

V gene TRBV25-1 combines with J gene TRBJ1-1, with a tentative D call TRBD1 (5 bases). This CDR3 comprises 16 residues. Trimming shortened V by 5 bases and J by 5 bases, and 21 bases separated the two germline ends. Germline V gene data show CDR1 as MGHDK and CDR2 as SYGVNS. CDR3 nucleotides: TGTGCCAGCAGTACCCGGCGGTCCCTAAAGGGGACTGAAGCTTTCTTT. It is translated as CASSTRRSLKGTEAFF.

This chain connects TRBV7-2 to TRBJ2-1; 11 bases fit TRBD2. CDR1 and CDR2 (germline): SGHTA, FQGNSA. V shed 2 bases, J shed 9 bases, and the junction held 3 bases outside the gene matches. This CDR3 is built from 14 residues. CDR3 protein: CASSLRLAGGEQFF. The CDR3 nucleotides read TGTGCCAGCAGCTTAAGGCTAGCGGGAGGTGAGCAGTTCTTC.

The chain recombines TRBV25-1 with TRBJ1-1; D is possibly TRBD1 (6 bases). CDR1 is MGHDK, CDR2 SYGVNS, per germline. The V and J ends lost 7 bases and 5 bases respectively, with 14 bases between them. The CDR3 is 13 residues long. CDR3 coding DNA: TGTGCCAGCAACTCAGGGGTTGGGACTGAAGCTTTCTTT. Its translation: CASNSGVGTEAFF.

J is TRBJ2-3 and V is TRBV9; D is ambiguous. V shed 1 base and J shed 0 bases, with 6 bases lying between them. Germline V gene lookup returns CDR1 SGDLS and CDR2 YYNGEE. The CDR3 length is 14 residues. This chain's CDR3 is CASSVRASTDTQYF. CDR3 nucleotides: TGTGCCAGCAGCGTAAGAGCGAGCACAGATACGCAGTATTTT.

This sequence joins TRBV11-3 and TRBJ2-3, with 8 bases lining up with TRBD2. The CDR3 length is 17 residues. The V gene end was trimmed by 1 base and the J gene end by 1 base; junction bases not matched to a gene: 7. Germline CDR1 reads SGHNT; CDR2 reads YENEEA. In nucleotides, the CDR3 is TGTGCCAGCAGCTTAGGTACTAGCGGCGCAGGCACAGATACGCAGTATTTT. Translation gives CASSLGTSGAGTDTQYF.

This chain links TRBV30 with TRBJ1-1; D possibly corresponds to TRBD1 (6 bases). This CDR3 has 13 amino acids. CDR1 is GTSNPN and CDR2 is SVGIG in the germline V gene (reference sequence). Trimming cost V 7 bases and J 1 base, with 13 bases left between them. CDR3 sequence: CASVRQANTEAFF. The CDR3 nucleotides are TGTGCCTCAGTTAGACAGGCGAACACTGAAGCTTTCTTT.

The chain couples TRBV19 to TRBJ2-1, with 9 bases fitting TRBD2. Germline loops: CDR1 LNHDA, CDR2 SQIVND (reference sequence). This CDR3 region has 17 residues. The V gene end was trimmed by 4 bases and the J gene end by 7 bases; junction bases not matched to a gene: 14. Written as DNA, the CDR3 is TGTGCCAGTAGTAGCGGCCCGGGCGGGAGGGCCGGGAATGAGCAGTTCTTC. As protein: CASSSGPGGRAGNEQFF.

The V call is TRBV9, the J call TRBJ1-2, with 9 bases matching TRBD1. J gave up 4 bases and V 8 bases, and 9 bases lay outside the gene matches. This CDR3 has 14 residues. The germline V gene has CDR1 SGDLS and CDR2 YYNGEE. The CDR3 bases are TGTGCCAGTGCCGTGGGACAGGGCATCTATGGCTACACCTTC. This encodes CASAVGQGIYGYTF.

V gene TRBV9 combines with J gene TRBJ2-5; D perhaps matches TRBD2 (5 bases). The V gene's germline CDR1 is SGDLS and CDR2 YYNGEE. The CDR3 is made up of 15 amino acids. V lost 0 bases and J lost 1, with 10 bases in between. The CDR3 region is CASSVGIAGQETQYF. The CDR3 DNA follows: TGTGCCAGCAGCGTAGGAATCGCGGGCCAAGAGACCCAGTACTTC.

This sequence joins TRBV30 and TRBJ2-7; 7 bases fit TRBD1. The V gene's germline CDR1 is GTSNPN and CDR2 SVGIG (reference sequence). This CDR3 comprises 14 residues. Unmatched junction bases numbered 6, after V lost 2 bases and J lost 2 bases. The CDR3 is CAWSPGTVTYEQYF. The CDR3 DNA sequence: TGTGCCTGGAGTCCAGGGACAGTTACCTACGAGCAGTACTTC. Drawing the rest from reference TRBV30 and TRBJ2-7, the complete variable domain is SQTIHQWPATLVQPVGSPLSLECTVEGTSNPNLYWYRQAAGRGLQLLFYSVGIGQISSEVPQNLSASRPQDRQFILSSKKLLLSDSGFYLCAWSPGTVTYEQYFGPGTRLTVT.

The V gene is TRBV9, the J gene TRBJ2-3, with D possibly TRBD2 on 7 matching bases. This CDR3 contains 17 residues. Germline V lookup: CDR1 SGDLS, CDR2 YYNGEE. Trimming removed 5 bases from V and 2 bases from J, with 21 bases in between. CDR3 loop: CASSLIGGRGSTDTQYF. Written as DNA, the CDR3 is TGTGCCAGCAGTCTAATAGGTGGGAGGGGGTCCACAGATACGCAGTATTTT. The full variable domain, completed using reference TRBV9 and TRBJ2-3, is DSGVTQTPKHLITATGQRVTLRCSPRSGDLSVYWYQQSLDQGLQFLIQYYNGEERAKGNILERFSAQQFPDLHSELNLSSLELGDSALYFCASSLIGGRGSTDTQYFGPGTRLTVL.

The chain joins TRBV19 to TRBJ2-7; D might be TRBD2 (6 bases). The germline V and J ends were trimmed by 4 bases and 3 bases, with 10 bases remaining between them. Germline CDR1 LNHDA, CDR2 SQIVND (reference sequence). This CDR3 comprises 13 residues. The CDR3 region is CASSTRRGYEQYF. The DNA of the CDR3 is TGTGCCAGTAGTACAAGGAGGGGCTACGAGCAGTACTTC.

This sequence joins TRBV7-8 and TRBJ2-3; 14 nucleotides line up with TRBD2. The CDR3 consists of 22 residues. Germline CDR1 reads SGHVS; CDR2 reads FQNEAQ. V lost 5 bases and J lost 0; bases outside the gene matches: 19. CDR3 loop: CASSPLLPMVTSGRGSTDTQYF. The CDR3 nucleotides read TGTGCCAGCAGCCCCCTCCTGCCTATGGTGACTAGCGGGAGGGGTAGCACAGATACGCAGTATTTT.

The V and J genes are TRBV5-6 and TRBJ1-6; no clear D. V gave up 7 bases and J gave up 9 bases, with 20 bases separating them. Germline values: CDR1 SGHDT, CDR2 YYEEEE. The CDR3 runs 15 residues. This CDR3 is CASSIRPNLGSPLHF. The CDR3 coding sequence is TGTGCCAGCTCCATCCGGCCCAACCTAGGTTCACCCCTCCACTTT.

This clone was counted only a few times. The gene calls are TRBV11-2 and TRBJ1-1; D unclear. From germline, CDR1 is SGHAT and CDR2 FQNNGV. V lost 2 bases to trimming and J lost 4 bases, with 5 bases between them. The length of the CDR3 is 12 residues. DNA of the CDR3: TGTGCCAGCAGCTTACAGATCACTGAAGCTTTCTTT. It specifies CASSLQITEAFF.

The J gene is TRBJ2-3, the V gene TRBV29-1; 9 bases are a match to TRBD2. The CDR3 totals 16 residues. Germline V gene sequence: CDR1 SQVTM, CDR2 ANQGSEA. Trimming cost V 3 bases and J 0 bases; bases outside gene matches: 7. The CDR3 loop is CSVDGWLAGSTDTQYF. The DNA of the CDR3 is TGCAGCGTTGATGGTTGGCTAGCGGGGAGCACAGATACGCAGTATTTT.

This clone appeared once. At one end the junction does not follow the germline gene, possibly because of a read error. J is TRBJ1-1 and V is TRBV6-1, with 10 nucleotides matching TRBD1. Germline values: CDR1 MNHNS, CDR2 SASEGT. The CDR3 runs to 16 residues. The CDR3 region has the DNA TGTGCCAGCAGTCAAGCTCCGGGACAGGGGCGAGCTGAAGCTTTCTTT. It translates to CASSQAPGQGRAEAFF.

This chain links TRBV6-6 with TRBJ2-1; D ambiguous. The V gene lost 0 bases and the J gene lost 9 bases, with 6 bases spanning the gap. CDR1 and CDR2 from the germline V gene are MNHNY and SVGAGI (reference sequence). This CDR3 has 12 residues. Here the CDR3 reads CASSYSSVEQFF. DNA of the CDR3: TGTGCCAGCAGTTACTCCTCGGTTGAGCAGTTCTTC.

The V and J genes are TRBV11-2 and TRBJ1-6; D might be TRBD1 (5 bases). CDR3 length equals 15 residues. CDR1 SGHAT and CDR2 FQNNGV come from the germline V gene. Trimming removed 5 bases at V and 7 bases at J, with 15 bases between. This CDR3 reads CASSLEGMGNSPLHF. The CDR3 bases are TGTGCCAGCAGCCTTGAGGGGATGGGGAATTCACCCCTCCACTTT.

The chain couples TRBV30 to TRBJ1-4; D gene unclear. The germline V and J ends were trimmed by 5 bases and 6 bases, with 10 bases remaining between them. The CDR3 is 12 residues long. Germline V gene data show CDR1 as GTSNPN and CDR2 as SVGIG (reference sequence). Written as DNA, the CDR3 is TGTGCCTGGGACGACATTGATGAAAAACTGTTTTTT. Encoded protein: CAWDDIDEKLFF.